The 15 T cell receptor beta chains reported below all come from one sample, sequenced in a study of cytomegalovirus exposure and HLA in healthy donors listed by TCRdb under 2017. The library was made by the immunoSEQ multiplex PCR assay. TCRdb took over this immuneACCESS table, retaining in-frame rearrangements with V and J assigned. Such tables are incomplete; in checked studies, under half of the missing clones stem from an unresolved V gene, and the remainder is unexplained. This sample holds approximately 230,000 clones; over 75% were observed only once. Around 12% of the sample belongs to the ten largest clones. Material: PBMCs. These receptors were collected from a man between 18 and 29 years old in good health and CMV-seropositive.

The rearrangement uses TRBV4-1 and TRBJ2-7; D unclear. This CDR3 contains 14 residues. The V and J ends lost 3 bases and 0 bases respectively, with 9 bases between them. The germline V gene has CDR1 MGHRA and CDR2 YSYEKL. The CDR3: CASSQTASSYEQYF. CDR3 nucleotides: TGCGCCAGCAGCCAGACGGCTAGCTCCTACGAGCAGTACTTC.

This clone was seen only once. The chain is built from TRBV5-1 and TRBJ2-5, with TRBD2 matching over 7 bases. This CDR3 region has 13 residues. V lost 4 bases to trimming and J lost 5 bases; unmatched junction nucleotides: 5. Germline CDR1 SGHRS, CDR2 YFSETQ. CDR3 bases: TGCGCCAGCAGCCCGACTAGCCGGGAGACCCAGTACTTC. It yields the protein CASSPTSRETQYF.

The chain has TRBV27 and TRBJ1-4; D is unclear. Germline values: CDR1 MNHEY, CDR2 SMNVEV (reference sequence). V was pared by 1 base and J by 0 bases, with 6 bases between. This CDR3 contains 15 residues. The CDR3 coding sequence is TGTGCCAGCAGTTTATGGGCTGCAACTAATGAAAAACTGTTTTTT. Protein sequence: CASSLWAATNEKLFF.

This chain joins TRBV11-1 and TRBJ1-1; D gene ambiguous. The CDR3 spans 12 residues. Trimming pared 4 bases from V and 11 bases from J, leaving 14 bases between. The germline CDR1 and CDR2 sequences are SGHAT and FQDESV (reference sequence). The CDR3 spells CASSSTSTKAFF. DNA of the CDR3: TGTGCCAGCAGCTCTACTTCGACTAAGGCTTTCTTT.

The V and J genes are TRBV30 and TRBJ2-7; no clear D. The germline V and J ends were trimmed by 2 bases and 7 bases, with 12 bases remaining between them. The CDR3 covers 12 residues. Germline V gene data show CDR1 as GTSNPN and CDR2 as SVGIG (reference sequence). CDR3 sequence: CAWSSWAGEQYF. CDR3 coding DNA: TGTGCCTGGAGTTCGTGGGCTGGGGAGCAGTACTTC.

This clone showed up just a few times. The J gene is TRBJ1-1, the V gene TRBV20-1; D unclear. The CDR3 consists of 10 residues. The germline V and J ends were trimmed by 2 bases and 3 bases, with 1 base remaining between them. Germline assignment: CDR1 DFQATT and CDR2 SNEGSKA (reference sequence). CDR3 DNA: TGCAGTGCTAGATACACTGAAGCTTTCTTT. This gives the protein CSARYTEAFF.

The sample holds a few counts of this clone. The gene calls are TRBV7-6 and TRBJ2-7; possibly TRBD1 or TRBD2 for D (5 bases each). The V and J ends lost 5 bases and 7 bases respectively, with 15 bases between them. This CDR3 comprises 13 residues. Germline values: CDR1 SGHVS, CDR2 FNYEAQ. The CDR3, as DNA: TGTGCCAGCAGCCAGGGACCCCAGAGGGAGCAGTACTTC. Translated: CASSQGPQREQYF.

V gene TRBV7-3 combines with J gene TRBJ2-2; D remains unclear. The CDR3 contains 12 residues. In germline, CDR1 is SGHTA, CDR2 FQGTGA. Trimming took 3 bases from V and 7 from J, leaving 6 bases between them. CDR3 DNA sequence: TGTGCCAGCAGCTTTTACGACGGGGAGCTGTTTTTT. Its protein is CASSFYDGELFF.

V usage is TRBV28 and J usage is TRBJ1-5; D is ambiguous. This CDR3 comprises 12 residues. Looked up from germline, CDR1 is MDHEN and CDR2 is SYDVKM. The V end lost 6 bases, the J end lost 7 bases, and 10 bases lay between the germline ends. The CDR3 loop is CASSRMEQPQHF. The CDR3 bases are TGTGCCAGCAGCCGTATGGAACAGCCCCAGCATTTT.

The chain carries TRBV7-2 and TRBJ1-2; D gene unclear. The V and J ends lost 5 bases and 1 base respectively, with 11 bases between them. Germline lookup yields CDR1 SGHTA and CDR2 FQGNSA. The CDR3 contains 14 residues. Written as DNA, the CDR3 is TGTGCCAGCAGCCCCTCCCCGGGTAACTATGGCTACACCTTC. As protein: CASSPSPGNYGYTF. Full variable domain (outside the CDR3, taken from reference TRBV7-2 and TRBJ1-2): GAGVSQSPSNKVTEKGKDVELRCDPISGHTALYWYRQSLGQGLEFLIYFQGNSAPDKSGLPSDRFSAERTGGSVSTLTIQRTQQEDSAVYLCASSPSPGNYGYTFGSGTRLTVV.

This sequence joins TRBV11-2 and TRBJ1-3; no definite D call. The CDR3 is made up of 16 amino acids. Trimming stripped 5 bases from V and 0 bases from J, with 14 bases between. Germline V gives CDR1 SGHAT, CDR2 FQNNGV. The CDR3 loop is CASSLNVGFSGNTIYF. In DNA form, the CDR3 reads TGTGCCAGCAGCCTCAACGTTGGGTTCTCTGGAAACACCATATATTTT.

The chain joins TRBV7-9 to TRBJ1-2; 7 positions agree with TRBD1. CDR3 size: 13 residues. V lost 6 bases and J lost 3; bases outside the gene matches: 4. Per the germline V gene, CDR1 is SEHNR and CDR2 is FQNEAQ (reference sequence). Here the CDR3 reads CASRSGTDYGYTF. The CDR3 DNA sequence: TGTGCCAGCAGGTCCGGGACAGACTATGGCTACACCTTC.

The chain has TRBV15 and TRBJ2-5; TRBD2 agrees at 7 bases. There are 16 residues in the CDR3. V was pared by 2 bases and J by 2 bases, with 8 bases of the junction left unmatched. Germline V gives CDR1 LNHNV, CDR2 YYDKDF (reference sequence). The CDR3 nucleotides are TGTGCCACCAGCAGATACCCCGTGCGGGGGCAAGAGACCCAGTACTTC. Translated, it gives CATSRYPVRGQETQYF.

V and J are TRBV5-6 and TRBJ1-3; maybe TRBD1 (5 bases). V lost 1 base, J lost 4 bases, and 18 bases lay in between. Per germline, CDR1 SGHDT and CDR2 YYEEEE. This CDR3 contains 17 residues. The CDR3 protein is CASSLSGAVFSGNTIYF. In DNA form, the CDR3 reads TGTGCCAGCAGCTTGTCTGGGGCAGTCTTCTCGGGAAACACCATATATTTT.

The CDR3 protein is CSVAGSGGYTF. CDR3 nucleotide sequence: TGCAGCGTTGCAGGGTCGGGGGGCTACACCTTC. The chain joins TRBV29-1 to TRBJ1-2; D might be TRBD1 (5 bases). V was trimmed by 4 bases and J by 8 bases, leaving 11 bases between them. The CDR3 totals 11 residues. Per the germline V gene, CDR1 is SQVTM and CDR2 is ANQGSEA.